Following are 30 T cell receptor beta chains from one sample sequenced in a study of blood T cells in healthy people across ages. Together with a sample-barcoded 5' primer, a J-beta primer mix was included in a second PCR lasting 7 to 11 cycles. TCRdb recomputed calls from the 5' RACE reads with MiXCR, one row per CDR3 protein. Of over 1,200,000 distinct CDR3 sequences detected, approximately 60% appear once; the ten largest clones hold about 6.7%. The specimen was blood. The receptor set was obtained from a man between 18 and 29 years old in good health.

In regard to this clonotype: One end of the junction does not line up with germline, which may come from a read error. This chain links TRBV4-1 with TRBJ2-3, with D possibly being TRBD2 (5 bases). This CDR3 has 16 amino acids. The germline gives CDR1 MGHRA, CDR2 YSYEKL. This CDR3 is CSSSQVGLGYTDTQYF. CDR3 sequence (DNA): TGCTCCAGCAGCCAAGTAGGACTCGGCTACACAGATACGCAGTATTTT.

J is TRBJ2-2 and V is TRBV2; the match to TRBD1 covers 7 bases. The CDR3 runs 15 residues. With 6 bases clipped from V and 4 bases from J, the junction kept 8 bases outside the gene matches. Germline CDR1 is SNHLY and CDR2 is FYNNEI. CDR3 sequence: CASRVNRGATGELFF. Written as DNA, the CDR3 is TGTGCCAGCAGGGTAAACAGGGGTGCCACCGGGGAGCTGTTTTTT.

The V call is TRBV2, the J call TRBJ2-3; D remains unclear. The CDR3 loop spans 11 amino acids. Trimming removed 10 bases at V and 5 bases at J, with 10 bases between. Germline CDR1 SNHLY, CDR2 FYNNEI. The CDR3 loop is CANDFGDTQYF. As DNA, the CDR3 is TGTGCCAACGATTTCGGAGATACGCAGTATTTT.

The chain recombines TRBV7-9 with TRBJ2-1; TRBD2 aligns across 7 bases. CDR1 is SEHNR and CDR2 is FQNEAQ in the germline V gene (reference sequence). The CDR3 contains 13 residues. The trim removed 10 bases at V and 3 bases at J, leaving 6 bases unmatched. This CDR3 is CAIRRDYYNEQFF. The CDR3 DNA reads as TGTGCCATCAGGCGGGACTACTACAATGAGCAGTTCTTC.

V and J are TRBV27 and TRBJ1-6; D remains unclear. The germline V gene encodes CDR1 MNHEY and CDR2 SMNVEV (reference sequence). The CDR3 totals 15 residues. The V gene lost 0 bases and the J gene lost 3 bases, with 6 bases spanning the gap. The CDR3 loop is CASSLSVIYNSPLHF. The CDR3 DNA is TGTGCCAGCAGTTTATCGGTGATCTATAATTCACCCCTCCACTTT.

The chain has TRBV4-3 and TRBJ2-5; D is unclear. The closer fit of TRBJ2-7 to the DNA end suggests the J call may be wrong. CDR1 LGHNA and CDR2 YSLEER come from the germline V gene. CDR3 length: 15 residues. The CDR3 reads CASSQNDREAGEQYF. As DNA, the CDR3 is TGCGCCAGCAGCCAAAACGATCGAGAAGCTGGCGAGCAGTACTTC.

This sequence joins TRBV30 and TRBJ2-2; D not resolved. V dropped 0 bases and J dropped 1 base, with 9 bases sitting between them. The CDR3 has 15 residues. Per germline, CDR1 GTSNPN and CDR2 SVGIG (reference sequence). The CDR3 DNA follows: TGTGCCTGGAGTGTAGCGCGTAAGAACACCGGGGAGCTGTTTTTT. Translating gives CAWSVARKNTGELFF.

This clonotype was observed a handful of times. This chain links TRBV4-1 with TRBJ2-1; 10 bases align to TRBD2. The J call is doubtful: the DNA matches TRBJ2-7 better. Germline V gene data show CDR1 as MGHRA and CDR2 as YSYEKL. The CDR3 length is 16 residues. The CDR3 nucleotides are TGCGCCAGCAGCCAAGAGGGCCTAGCGGGAGTCAACGAGCAGTACTTC. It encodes CASSQEGLAGVNEQYF.

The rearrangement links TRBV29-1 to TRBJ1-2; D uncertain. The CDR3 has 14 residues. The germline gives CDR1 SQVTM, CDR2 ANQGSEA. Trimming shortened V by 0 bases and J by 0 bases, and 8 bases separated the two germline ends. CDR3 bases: TGCAGCGTTGAAGATTGGCAACCTAACTATGGCTACACCTTC. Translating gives CSVEDWQPNYGYTF. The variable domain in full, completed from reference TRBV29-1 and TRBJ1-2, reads SAVISQKPSRDICQRGTSLTIQCQVDSQVTMMFWYRQQPGQSLTLIATANQGSEATYESGFVIDKFPISRPNLTFSTLTVSNMSPEDSSIYLCSVEDWQPNYGYTFGSGTRLTVV.

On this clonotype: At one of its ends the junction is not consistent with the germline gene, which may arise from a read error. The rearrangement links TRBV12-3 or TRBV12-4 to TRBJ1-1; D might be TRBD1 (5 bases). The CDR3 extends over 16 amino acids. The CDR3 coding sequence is TGTGCCAGCAGTTTTGGTGTGCGGCCAGGGAACTCTGAAGCTTTCTTT. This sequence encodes CASSFGVRPGNSEAFF.

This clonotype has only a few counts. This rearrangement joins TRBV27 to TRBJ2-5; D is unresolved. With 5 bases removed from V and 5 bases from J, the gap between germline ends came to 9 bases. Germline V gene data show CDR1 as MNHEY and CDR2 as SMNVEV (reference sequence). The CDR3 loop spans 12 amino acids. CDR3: CASSPNWETQYF. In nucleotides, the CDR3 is TGTGCCAGCAGTCCTAACTGGGAGACCCAGTACTTC.

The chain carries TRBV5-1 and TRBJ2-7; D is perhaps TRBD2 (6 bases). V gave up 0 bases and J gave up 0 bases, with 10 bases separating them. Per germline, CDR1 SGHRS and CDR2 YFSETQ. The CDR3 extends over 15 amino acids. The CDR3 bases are TGCGCCAGCAGCTTGGCAGCGGGTAGCTCCTACGAGCAGTACTTC. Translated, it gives CASSLAAGSSYEQYF.

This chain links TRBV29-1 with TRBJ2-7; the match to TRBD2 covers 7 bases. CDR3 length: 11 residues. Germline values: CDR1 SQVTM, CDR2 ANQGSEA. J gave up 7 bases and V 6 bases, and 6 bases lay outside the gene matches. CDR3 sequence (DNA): TGCAGCGTGGGCAGGGAGGGAGAGCAGTACTTC. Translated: CSVGREGEQYF.

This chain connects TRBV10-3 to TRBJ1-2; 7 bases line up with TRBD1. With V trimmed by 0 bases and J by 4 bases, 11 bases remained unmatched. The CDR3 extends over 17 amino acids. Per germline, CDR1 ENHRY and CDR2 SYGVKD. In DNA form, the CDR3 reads TGTGCCATCAGTGAGTCGAGAGGGGGCGAGAGGGGCTATGGCTACACCTTC. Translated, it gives CAISESRGGERGYGYTF.

The CDR3: CSARGSGDHSSYEQYF. The CDR3 DNA sequence: TGCAGTGCTAGAGGGTCTGGGGACCATTCTTCCTACGAGCAGTACTTC. The chain joins TRBV20-1 to TRBJ2-7; perhaps D is TRBD1 or TRBD2 (5 bases each). Trimming cost V 1 base and J 1 base, with 17 bases left between them. This CDR3 has 16 residues. Germline CDR1 DFQATT, CDR2 SNEGSKA (reference sequence).

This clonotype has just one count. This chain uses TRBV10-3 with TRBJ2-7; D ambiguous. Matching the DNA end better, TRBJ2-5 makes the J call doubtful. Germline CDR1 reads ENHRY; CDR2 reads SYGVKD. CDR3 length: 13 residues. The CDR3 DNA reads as TGTGCCATCAGTGAGTCTCCAGAAGAGACCCAGTACTTC. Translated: CAISESPEETQYF.

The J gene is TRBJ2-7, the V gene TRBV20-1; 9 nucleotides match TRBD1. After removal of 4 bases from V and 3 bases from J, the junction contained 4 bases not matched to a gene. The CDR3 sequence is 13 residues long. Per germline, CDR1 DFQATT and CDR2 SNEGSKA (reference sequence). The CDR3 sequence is CSATTGQGYEQYF. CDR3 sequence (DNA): TGCAGTGCTACCACGGGACAGGGCTACGAGCAGTACTTC.

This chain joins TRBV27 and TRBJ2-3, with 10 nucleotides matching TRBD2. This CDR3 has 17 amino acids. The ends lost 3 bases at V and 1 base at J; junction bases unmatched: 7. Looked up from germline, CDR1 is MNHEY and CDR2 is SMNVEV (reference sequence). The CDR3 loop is CASSFLHGTSGTDTQYF. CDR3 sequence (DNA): TGTGCCAGCAGTTTCCTCCACGGGACTAGCGGCACAGATACGCAGTATTTT.

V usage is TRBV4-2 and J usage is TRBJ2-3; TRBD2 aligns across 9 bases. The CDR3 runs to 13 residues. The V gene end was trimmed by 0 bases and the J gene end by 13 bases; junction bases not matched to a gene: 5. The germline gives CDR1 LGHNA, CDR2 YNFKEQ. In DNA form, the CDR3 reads TGTGCCAGCAGCCAAGAGATAGCGGGAGTGGAGTATTTT. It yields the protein CASSQEIAGVEYF.

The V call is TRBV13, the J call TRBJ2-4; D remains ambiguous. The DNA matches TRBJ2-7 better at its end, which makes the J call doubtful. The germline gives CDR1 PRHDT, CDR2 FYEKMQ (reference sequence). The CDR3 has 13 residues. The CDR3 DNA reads TGTGCCAGCAGTACGTATAAGGCCTACGAGCAGTACTTC. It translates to CASSTYKAYEQYF.

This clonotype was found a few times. CDR3 in DNA: TGTGCCAGCAGTTACTCTAGTAGGGGAGGGTCCTACGAGCAGTACTTC. Amino acid sequence: CASSYSSRGGSYEQYF. The V gene is TRBV6-6, the J gene TRBJ2-7; 7 positions agree with TRBD2. The J segment lost 1 base and the V segment lost 0 bases, leaving 6 bases of the junction unmatched. This CDR3 has 16 residues. Germline V CDR1 and CDR2: MNHNY, SVGAGI (reference sequence).

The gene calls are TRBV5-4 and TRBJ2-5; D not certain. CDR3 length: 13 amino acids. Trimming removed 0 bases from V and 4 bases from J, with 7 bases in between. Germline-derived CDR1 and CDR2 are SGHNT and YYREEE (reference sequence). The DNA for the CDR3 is TGTGCCAGCAGCTTGGCCGTGGCAGAGACCCAGTACTTC. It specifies CASSLAVAETQYF.

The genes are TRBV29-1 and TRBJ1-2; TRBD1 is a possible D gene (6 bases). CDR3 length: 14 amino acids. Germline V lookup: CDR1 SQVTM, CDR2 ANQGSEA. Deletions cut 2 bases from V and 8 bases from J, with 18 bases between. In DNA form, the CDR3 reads TGCAGCGTTGAACCCCCAGGGGTTTCTCCCGGCTACACCTTC. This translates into CSVEPPGVSPGYTF.

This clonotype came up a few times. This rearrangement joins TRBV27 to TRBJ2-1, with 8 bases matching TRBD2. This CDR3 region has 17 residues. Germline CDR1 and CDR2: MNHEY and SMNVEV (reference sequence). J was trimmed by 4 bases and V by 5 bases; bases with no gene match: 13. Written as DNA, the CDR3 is TGTGCCAGCAGTCGCGAACTAGCGGACCTAAATTACAATGAGCAGTTCTTC. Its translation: CASSRELADLNYNEQFF.

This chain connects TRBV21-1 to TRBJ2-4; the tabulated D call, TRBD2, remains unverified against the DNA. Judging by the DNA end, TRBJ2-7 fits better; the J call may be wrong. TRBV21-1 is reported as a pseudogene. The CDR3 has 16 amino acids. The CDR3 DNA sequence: TGTGCCAGCAGCAAAGATCGGACTAGGACGATAAGCGAGCAGTACTTC. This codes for CASSKDRTRTISEQYF.

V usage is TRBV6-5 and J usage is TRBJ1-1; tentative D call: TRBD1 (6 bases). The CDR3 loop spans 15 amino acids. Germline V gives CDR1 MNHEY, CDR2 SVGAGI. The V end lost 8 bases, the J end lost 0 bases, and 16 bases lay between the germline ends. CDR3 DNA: TGTGCCAGCTTTGGAGGGGGTTACATGAACACTGAAGCTTTCTTT. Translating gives CASFGGGYMNTEAFF.

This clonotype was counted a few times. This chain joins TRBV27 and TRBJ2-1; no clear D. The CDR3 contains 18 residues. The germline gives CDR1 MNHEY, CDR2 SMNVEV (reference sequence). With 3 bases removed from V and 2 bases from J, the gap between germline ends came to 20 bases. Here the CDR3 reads CASSFYSFNPPPYNEQFF. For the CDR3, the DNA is TGTGCCAGCAGTTTCTACAGTTTTAACCCACCTCCCTACAATGAGCAGTTCTTC.

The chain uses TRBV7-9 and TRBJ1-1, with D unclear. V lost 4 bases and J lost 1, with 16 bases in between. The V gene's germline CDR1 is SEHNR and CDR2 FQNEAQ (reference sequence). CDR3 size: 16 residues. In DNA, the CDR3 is TGTGCCAGCAGCTCCCCCCCGCGGACGGCGAACACTGAAGCTTTCTTT. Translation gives CASSSPPRTANTEAFF.

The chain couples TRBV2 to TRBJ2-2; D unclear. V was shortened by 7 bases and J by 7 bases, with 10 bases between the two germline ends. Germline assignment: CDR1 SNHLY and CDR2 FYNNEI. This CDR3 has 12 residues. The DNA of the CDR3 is TGTGCCAGCACGCCTTTGAACGGGGAGCTGTTTTTT. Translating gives CASTPLNGELFF.

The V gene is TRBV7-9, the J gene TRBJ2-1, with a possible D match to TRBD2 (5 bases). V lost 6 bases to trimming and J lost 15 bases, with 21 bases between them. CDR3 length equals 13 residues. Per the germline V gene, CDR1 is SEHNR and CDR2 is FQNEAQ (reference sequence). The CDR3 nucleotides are TGTGCCAGCAGTGATTCGGCGGCCTTTGAGGGGTTCTTC. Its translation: CASSDSAAFEGFF.